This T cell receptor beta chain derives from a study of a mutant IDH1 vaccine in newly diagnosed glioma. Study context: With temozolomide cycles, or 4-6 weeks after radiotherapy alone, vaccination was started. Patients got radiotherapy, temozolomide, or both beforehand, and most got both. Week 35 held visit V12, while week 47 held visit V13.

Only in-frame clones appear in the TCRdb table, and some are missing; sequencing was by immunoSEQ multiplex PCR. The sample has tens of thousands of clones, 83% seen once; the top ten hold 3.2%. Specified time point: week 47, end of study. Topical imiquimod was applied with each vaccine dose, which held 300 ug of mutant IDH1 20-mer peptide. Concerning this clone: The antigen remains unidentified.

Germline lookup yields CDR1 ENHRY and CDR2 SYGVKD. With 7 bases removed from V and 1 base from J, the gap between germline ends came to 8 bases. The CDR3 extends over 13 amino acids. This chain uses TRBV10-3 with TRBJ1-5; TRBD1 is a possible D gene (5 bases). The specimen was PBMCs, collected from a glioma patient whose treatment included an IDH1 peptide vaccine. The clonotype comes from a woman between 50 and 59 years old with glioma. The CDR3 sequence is CAIKGESNQPQHF. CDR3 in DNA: TGTGCCATCAAAGGGGAAAGCAATCAGCCCCAGCATTTT.